The source of this T cell receptor beta chain is a study of identical twins. Each CDR3 protein is one row after TCRdb ran MiXCR on the 5' RACE reads. Seen here are around 480,000 distinct CDR3 sequences, roughly an eighth observed once, and the top ten hold about 0.94%. The CDR3 length is 17 residues. The germline gives CDR1 LNHNV, CDR2 YYDKDF (reference sequence). Trimming removed 0 bases at V and 1 base at J, with 15 bases between. General study results and limits: The study found that models underestimated out-of-frame TCR alpha sharing in monozygotic twins. Conclusions were drawn cross-sectionally by statistical analysis, without following the same donors.

With regard to this clonotype: What it binds is unknown.

A further study also used this sample, focusing on yellow fever vaccine responses in identical twins.

V and J are TRBV15 and TRBJ1-1, with TRBD1 as a possible D gene (6 bases). The sequence was obtained from a woman between 18 and 29 years old in good health. The sample taken for sequencing was CD4+ T cells sorted from blood. The CDR3 coding sequence is TGTGCCACCAGCAGAGATAACACAGGGTTCCAGAACACTGAAGCTTTCTTT. It is translated as CATSRDNTGFQNTEAFF.